The 19 T cell receptor beta chains below come from one sample, sequenced in a study of blood T cell repertoires in COVID-19. TCRdb's copy holds only in-frame clones and misses some; the assay was immunoSEQ multiplex PCR. Of hundreds of thousands of clones listed, 90% are singletons. The sequenced material came from PBMCs or T cells enriched from blood (not recorded which). These receptors originate from a woman under 30 with acute COVID-19.

The chain recombines TRBV9 with TRBJ2-2; a weak D match, TRBD2 (6 bases). V lost 1 base and J 5 bases, leaving 18 bases between the germline ends. Germline values: CDR1 SGDLS, CDR2 YYNGEE. The CDR3 extends over 17 amino acids. CDR3 bases: TGTGCCAGCAGCGTATTCAGTAAGGGGCGGGGAACCGGGGAGCTGTTTTTT. It translates to CASSVFSKGRGTGELFF.

The chain combines TRBV7-3 with TRBJ1-1, with 7 nucleotides matching TRBD1. Unmatched junction bases numbered 8, after V lost 5 bases and J lost 5 bases. Germline V CDR1 and CDR2: SGHTA, FQGTGA. This CDR3 is 14 amino acids long. The CDR3 spells CASSQDRVGTEAFF. The CDR3 nucleotides are TGTGCCAGCAGCCAAGACAGGGTAGGAACTGAAGCTTTCTTT.

The rearrangement uses TRBV5-3 and TRBJ1-4; 10 bases are a match to TRBD1. TRBV5-3 is treated as an ORF (open reading frame) with a function not yet certain. This CDR3 comprises 15 residues. The J segment lost 8 bases and the V segment lost 4 bases, leaving 8 bases of the junction unmatched. This chain's CDR3 is CARSVTGTGVEKLFF. The CDR3 DNA reads as TGTGCCAGAAGCGTGACCGGGACAGGGGTGGAAAAACTGTTTTTT.

The CDR3 nucleotides are TGTGCCAGCAGTTTTTTAGGGACAGGGGGAACCGGGGAGCTGTTTTTT. Its translation is CASSFLGTGGTGELFF. The genes are TRBV28 and TRBJ2-2; TRBD1 aligns across 11 bases. The CDR3 runs 16 residues. V lost 3 bases, J lost 5 bases, and 5 bases stayed unmatched. Germline CDR1 reads MDHEN; CDR2 reads SYDVKM. Combining the CDR3 with reference TRBV28 and TRBJ2-2 gives the whole variable domain DVKVTQSSRYLVKRTGEKVFLECVQDMDHENMFWYRQDPGLGLRLIYFSYDVKMKEKGDIPEGYSVSREKKERFSLILESASTNQTSMYLCASSFLGTGGTGELFFGEGSRLTVL.

CDR3 amino acids: CASSPSLAWEKLFF. The CDR3 DNA reads TGTGCCAGCAGTCCGTCATTGGCCTGGGAAAAACTGTTTTTT. The gene calls are TRBV28 and TRBJ1-4; D is undetermined. The CDR3 loop spans 14 amino acids. Germline V gene data show CDR1 as MDHEN and CDR2 as SYDVKM. The V end lost 5 bases, the J end lost 8 bases, and 15 bases lay between the germline ends.

The chain is built from TRBV7-2 and TRBJ1-2; tentative D call: TRBD1 (6 bases). The CDR3 runs to 16 residues. The germline V gene encodes CDR1 SGHTA and CDR2 FQGNSA. The germline V and J ends were trimmed by 1 base and 5 bases, with 17 bases remaining between them. In nucleotides, the CDR3 is TGTGCCAGCAGCTTAGTGATCAGGGGATTTTGGTATGGCTACACCTTC. It codes for CASSLVIRGFWYGYTF. The complete variable domain, with remaining parts taken from reference TRBV7-2 and TRBJ1-2, reads GAGVSQSPSNKVTEKGKDVELRCDPISGHTALYWYRQSLGQGLEFLIYFQGNSAPDKSGLPSDRFSAERTGGSVSTLTIQRTQQEDSAVYLCASSLVIRGFWYGYTFGSGTRLTVV.

The V call is TRBV27, the J call TRBJ2-5; the match to TRBD2 covers 15 bases. The CDR3 is 16 amino acids. The V gene end was trimmed by 6 bases and the J gene end by 7 bases; junction bases not matched to a gene: 9. The germline CDR1 and CDR2 sequences are MNHEY and SMNVEV (reference sequence). CDR3 sequence (DNA): TGTGCCAGCAGCTCCGGGACTAGCGGGGGGAGTCGGACCCAGTACTTC. It yields the protein CASSSGTSGGSRTQYF.

The chain couples TRBV28 to TRBJ1-5; D is ambiguous. V was clipped by 4 bases and J by 5 bases, with 18 bases between them. This CDR3 region has 16 residues. Looked up from germline, CDR1 is MDHEN and CDR2 is SYDVKM. CDR3 protein: CASSSWRVRRYQPQHF. The CDR3 DNA sequence: TGTGCCAGCAGTTCCTGGCGGGTGCGAAGATATCAGCCCCAGCATTTT. Looking up the rest from reference TRBV28 and TRBJ1-5 gives the full variable domain: DVKVTQSSRYLVKRTGEKVFLECVQDMDHENMFWYRQDPGLGLRLIYFSYDVKMKEKGDIPEGYSVSREKKERFSLILESASTNQTSMYLCASSSWRVRRYQPQHFGDGTRLSIL.

This clone was seen only once. The chain combines TRBV12-3 or TRBV12-4 with TRBJ1-1, with D possibly being TRBD1 (5 bases). The ends were cut back, 3 bases at V and 5 bases at J, with 10 bases in the middle. This CDR3 has 13 residues. The CDR3 DNA follows: TGTGCCAGCAGTTTCGACAGAGAGACTGAAGCTTTCTTT. Amino acid sequence: CASSFDRETEAFF.

The DNA of the CDR3 is TGTGCCAGCAGTTACATGGAGGGACGTTACAATGAGCAGTTCTTC. The encoded protein is CASSYMEGRYNEQFF. V gene TRBV6-5 combines with J gene TRBJ2-1; a possible D gene is TRBD2 (6 bases). V dropped 2 bases and J dropped 4 bases, with 12 bases sitting between them. The CDR3 covers 15 residues. Germline V gives CDR1 MNHEY, CDR2 SVGAGI.

The chain carries TRBV3-1 (or the pseudogene TRBV3-2) and TRBJ2-3; TRBD1 matches at 9 bases. The trim removed 5 bases at V and 1 base at J, leaving 7 bases unmatched. The germline CDR1 and CDR2 sequences are LGHDT and YNNKEL (reference sequence). CDR3 length: 16 residues. The CDR3 nucleotides read TGTGCCAGCAGCTATATAAGGGACAGGGGCACAGATACGCAGTATTTT. Amino acid sequence: CASSYIRDRGTDTQYF.

In its sample, this clone was seen a few times. This rearrangement joins TRBV5-1 to TRBJ1-1; D perhaps matches TRBD1 (6 bases). The germline CDR1 and CDR2 sequences are SGHRS and YFSETQ. The CDR3 is made up of 12 amino acids. V lost 5 bases, J lost 1 base, and 6 bases lay in between. The CDR3 region is CASRTGNTEAFF. The CDR3 DNA sequence: TGCGCCAGCAGGACAGGGAACACTGAAGCTTTCTTT. Full variable domain (missing parts from reference TRBV5-1 and TRBJ1-1): KAGVTQTPRYLIKTRGQQVTLSCSPISGHRSVSWYQQTPGQGLQFLFEYFSETQRNKGNFPGRFSGRQFSNSRSEMNVSTLELGDSALYLCASRTGNTEAFFGQGTRLTVV.

This clone was detected only once. The rearrangement joins TRBV28 to TRBJ1-5; a weak D match, TRBD1 (6 bases). Per germline, CDR1 MDHEN and CDR2 SYDVKM. V was clipped by 5 bases and J by 2 bases, with 16 bases between them. This CDR3 contains 16 residues. The CDR3 reads CASSDLNRVRNQPQHF. The CDR3 DNA follows: TGTGCCAGCAGTGATTTAAACAGGGTGCGCAATCAGCCCCAGCATTTT.

The chain uses TRBV5-4 and TRBJ1-1, with D maybe TRBD1 (5 bases). The CDR3 runs to 16 residues. V was shortened by 0 bases and J by 4 bases, with 16 bases between the two germline ends. Germline-derived CDR1 and CDR2 are SGHNT and YYREEE (reference sequence). The CDR3 region is CASSLGQPSSGTEAFF. CDR3 in DNA: TGTGCCAGCAGCTTGGGACAGCCTTCTTCGGGCACTGAAGCTTTCTTT.

The gene calls are TRBV14 and TRBJ2-7, with a weak D call TRBD2 (5 bases). V was pared by 0 bases and J by 6 bases, with 15 bases between. CDR1 and CDR2 from the germline V gene are SGHDN and FVKESK. This CDR3 region has 15 residues. For the CDR3, the DNA is TGTGCCAGCAGCCAAGATCGCCTAGCCGGGCCCGAGCAGTACTTC. Its translation is CASSQDRLAGPEQYF.

The V gene is TRBV29-1, the J gene TRBJ2-2, with TRBD1 matching 8 bases. CDR3 length: 14 residues. Unmatched junction bases numbered 7, after V lost 7 bases and J lost 3 bases. Germline assignment: CDR1 SQVTM and CDR2 ANQGSEA. The DNA for the CDR3 is TGCAGCGCAACAGGGGGATGGGACACCGGGGAGCTGTTTTTT. Translation: CSATGGWDTGELFF.

The gene calls are TRBV11-2 and TRBJ2-2; 8 bases map to TRBD2. V dropped 5 bases and J dropped 4; count of bases not matched to a gene: 9. Germline V gene sequence: CDR1 SGHAT, CDR2 FQNNGV. This CDR3 has 16 residues. CDR3 DNA sequence: TGTGCCAGCAGCCCCCGGACTAGCTCGGGCACCGGGGAGCTGTTTTTT. This translates into CASSPRTSSGTGELFF.

Note on this clone: At one end, the junction sequence differs from germline, possibly due to a read error. The CDR3 region is CASSYFFRDRVNEQYF. CDR3 in DNA: TGTGCCAGCAGCTACTTTTTTAGGGACAGGGTCAACGAGCAGTACTTC. This chain connects TRBV6-5 to TRBJ2-7; 9 bases fit TRBD1. The CDR3 totals 16 residues. Germline V lookup: CDR1 MNHEY, CDR2 SVGAGI.

The chain links TRBV10-3 to TRBJ1-1; perhaps TRBD1 as D (5 bases). Trimming took 5 bases from V and 1 from J, leaving 8 bases between them. The CDR3 runs 13 residues. Germline assignment: CDR1 ENHRY and CDR2 SYGVKD. Written as DNA, the CDR3 is TGTGCCATCAGTACAGGCCCGAACACTGAAGCTTTCTTT. Amino acids: CAISTGPNTEAFF.